The rows below give T cell receptor beta chains drawn from one sample of a study of T cell changes during pregnancy in multiple sclerosis. Assay used: immunoSEQ multiplex PCR; TCRdb lists only in-frame clones, some missing. Among some 85,000 clones listed, over 85% were seen once. This specimen was peripheral blood, taken in the second trimester of pregnancy. The receptors shown here come from a female donor in good health, enrolled as a control in a pregnancy study. Both conserved end residues are part of each CDR3. D genes are given only for firm matches. Size is stated for part of the rows, as once, few or many counts, or as a class when the clone is expanded.

TRBV5-1,-,TRBJ2-1,-,CASSLDVRGGEQFF,TGCGCCAGCAGCTTGGATGTAAGGGGGGGTGAGCAGTTCTTC
TRBV27,-,TRBJ2-3,TRBD2,CASSVGGLAYPETQYF,TGTGCCAGCAGTGTCGGCGGACTAGCCTACCCGGAGACGCAGTATTTT
TRBV2,-,TRBJ1-5,-,CASSVLGGADNQPQHF,TGTGCCAGCAGTGTCCTGGGGGGGGCCGACAATCAGCCCCAGCATTTT
TRBV4-3,once,TRBJ1-5,TRBD1,CASSQGQGKNQPQHF,TGCGCCAGCAGCCAAGGACAGGGGAAGAATCAGCCCCAGCATTTT
TRBV5-1,-,TRBJ2-3,TRBD1,CASSWTTGGTDTQYF,TGCGCCAGCAGCTGGACGACAGGGGGGACAGATACGCAGTATTTT
TRBV6-1,-,TRBJ1-4,-,CASKGANEKLFF,TGTGCCAGCAAGGGAGCTAATGAAAAACTGTTTTTT
TRBV19,-,TRBJ1-1,TRBD1,CASRLRGDTEAFF,TGTGCCAGTAGACTCAGGGGGGACACTGAAGCTTTCTTT
TRBV7-2,-,TRBJ2-2,TRBD2,CASSLAPSGGDLTGELFF,TGTGCCAGCAGCTTAGCGCCGAGCGGGGGGGATTTAACCGGGGAGCTGTTTTTT
TRBV12-5,-,TRBJ1-2,-,CASGVGGYGYTF,TGTGCTAGTGGAGTGGGGGGCTATGGCTACACCTTC
TRBV7-8,-,TRBJ1-1,-,CASSLARHPNTEAFF,TGTGCCAGCAGCTTAGCGAGACATCCGAACACTGAAGCTTTCTTT
TRBV30,-,TRBJ2-2,-,CAWRYTNTGELFF,TGTGCCTGGAGATACACGAACACCGGGGAGCTGTTTTTT
TRBV9,-,TRBJ2-1,-,CASSADRYNEQFF,TGTGCCAGCAGCGCCGACAGGTACAATGAGCAGTTCTTC
TRBV9,-,TRBJ1-1,-,CASSVGGRVNTEAFF,TGTGCCAGCAGCGTAGGGGGCCGCGTGAACACTGAAGCTTTCTTT
TRBV7-2,-,TRBJ1-2,TRBD1,CASSLHGTGNYYGYTF,TGTGCCAGCAGCCTGCACGGGACAGGGAATTACTATGGCTACACCTTC
TRBV30,-,TRBJ1-1,TRBD1,CAWGTGQGNTEAFF,TGTGCCTGGGGGACCGGACAGGGGAACACTGAAGCTTTCTTT
TRBV29-1,-,TRBJ2-3,-,CSGVHRADTQYF,TGCAGCGGCGTTCACAGAGCAGATACGCAGTATTTT
TRBV6-4,-,TRBJ2-2,-,CASSESSNTGELFF,TGTGCCAGCAGTGAATCTTCTAACACCGGGGAGCTGTTTTTT
TRBV2,-,TRBJ1-1,TRBD1,CASRPRTGGLMNTEAFF,TGTGCCAGCAGGCCTAGGACAGGGGGCCTGATGAACACTGAAGCTTTCTTT
TRBV6-5,-,TRBJ1-5,-,CASSKGGHQPQHF,TGTGCCAGCAGTAAAGGCGGCCATCAGCCCCAGCATTTT
TRBV5-6,once,TRBJ1-1,TRBD1,CASSPGTGDRNTEAFF,TGTGCCAGCAGCCCTGGGACAGGGGACCGTAACACTGAAGCTTTCTTT
TRBV27,-,TRBJ2-7,-,CASSLTQSYEQYF,TGTGCCAGCAGTTTAACCCAGTCCTACGAGCAGTACTTC
TRBV6-1,-,TRBJ1-2,TRBD1,CASSAEQGWYGYTF,TGTGCCAGCAGTGCCGAACAGGGGTGGTATGGCTACACCTTC
TRBV27,-,TRBJ1-2,-,CASSQGGGYTF,TGTGCCAGCAGTCAAGGGGGTGGCTACACCTTC
TRBV7-2,once,TRBJ2-5,-,CASSSFILQVQETQYF,TGTGCCAGCAGCTCTTTCATCTTACAGGTCCAAGAGACCCAGTACTTC
TRBV9,-,TRBJ2-1,TRBD1,CASSAGTGALYNEQFF,TGTGCCAGCAGCGCCGGGACAGGGGCGTTATACAATGAGCAGTTCTTC
TRBV4-2,-,TRBJ1-1,TRBD1,CASSQETTGGTEAFF,TGTGCCAGCAGCCAAGAGACGACAGGGGGCACTGAAGCTTTCTTT
TRBV7-7,-,TRBJ2-3,TRBD2,CASSSSGGDTQYF,TGTGCCAGCAGCTCCTCGGGGGGGGATACGCAGTATTTT
TRBV14,-,TRBJ2-7,-,CASSQDLSPGYSYEQYF,TGTGCCAGCAGCCAAGATCTCAGCCCAGGGTACTCCTACGAGCAGTACTTC
TRBV15,-,TRBJ2-7,-,CATSRDHPSSYEQYF,TGTGCCACCAGCAGAGATCACCCGAGCTCCTACGAGCAGTACTTC
TRBV4-3,-,TRBJ1-5,TRBD1,CASSRITGAGEPQHF,TGCGCCAGCAGCCGCATAACAGGGGCCGGGGAGCCCCAGCATTTT
TRBV6-5,-,TRBJ2-1,TRBD2,CASRSSGGLYNEQFF,TGTGCCAGCAGGTCTAGCGGGGGGCTCTACAATGAGCAGTTCTTC
TRBV19,-,TRBJ2-5,TRBD1,CASSIEDRVETQYF,TGTGCCAGTAGTATAGAGGACAGGGTTGAGACCCAGTACTTC
TRBV4-3,-,TRBJ2-7,-,CASSQDTGGLLYEQYF,TGCGCCAGCAGCCAAGATACTGGCGGGCTACTCTACGAGCAGTACTTC
TRBV4-2,-,TRBJ2-1,-,CASSPELQGNYNEQFF,TGTGCCAGCAGCCCGGAATTGCAGGGAAATTACAATGAGCAGTTCTTC